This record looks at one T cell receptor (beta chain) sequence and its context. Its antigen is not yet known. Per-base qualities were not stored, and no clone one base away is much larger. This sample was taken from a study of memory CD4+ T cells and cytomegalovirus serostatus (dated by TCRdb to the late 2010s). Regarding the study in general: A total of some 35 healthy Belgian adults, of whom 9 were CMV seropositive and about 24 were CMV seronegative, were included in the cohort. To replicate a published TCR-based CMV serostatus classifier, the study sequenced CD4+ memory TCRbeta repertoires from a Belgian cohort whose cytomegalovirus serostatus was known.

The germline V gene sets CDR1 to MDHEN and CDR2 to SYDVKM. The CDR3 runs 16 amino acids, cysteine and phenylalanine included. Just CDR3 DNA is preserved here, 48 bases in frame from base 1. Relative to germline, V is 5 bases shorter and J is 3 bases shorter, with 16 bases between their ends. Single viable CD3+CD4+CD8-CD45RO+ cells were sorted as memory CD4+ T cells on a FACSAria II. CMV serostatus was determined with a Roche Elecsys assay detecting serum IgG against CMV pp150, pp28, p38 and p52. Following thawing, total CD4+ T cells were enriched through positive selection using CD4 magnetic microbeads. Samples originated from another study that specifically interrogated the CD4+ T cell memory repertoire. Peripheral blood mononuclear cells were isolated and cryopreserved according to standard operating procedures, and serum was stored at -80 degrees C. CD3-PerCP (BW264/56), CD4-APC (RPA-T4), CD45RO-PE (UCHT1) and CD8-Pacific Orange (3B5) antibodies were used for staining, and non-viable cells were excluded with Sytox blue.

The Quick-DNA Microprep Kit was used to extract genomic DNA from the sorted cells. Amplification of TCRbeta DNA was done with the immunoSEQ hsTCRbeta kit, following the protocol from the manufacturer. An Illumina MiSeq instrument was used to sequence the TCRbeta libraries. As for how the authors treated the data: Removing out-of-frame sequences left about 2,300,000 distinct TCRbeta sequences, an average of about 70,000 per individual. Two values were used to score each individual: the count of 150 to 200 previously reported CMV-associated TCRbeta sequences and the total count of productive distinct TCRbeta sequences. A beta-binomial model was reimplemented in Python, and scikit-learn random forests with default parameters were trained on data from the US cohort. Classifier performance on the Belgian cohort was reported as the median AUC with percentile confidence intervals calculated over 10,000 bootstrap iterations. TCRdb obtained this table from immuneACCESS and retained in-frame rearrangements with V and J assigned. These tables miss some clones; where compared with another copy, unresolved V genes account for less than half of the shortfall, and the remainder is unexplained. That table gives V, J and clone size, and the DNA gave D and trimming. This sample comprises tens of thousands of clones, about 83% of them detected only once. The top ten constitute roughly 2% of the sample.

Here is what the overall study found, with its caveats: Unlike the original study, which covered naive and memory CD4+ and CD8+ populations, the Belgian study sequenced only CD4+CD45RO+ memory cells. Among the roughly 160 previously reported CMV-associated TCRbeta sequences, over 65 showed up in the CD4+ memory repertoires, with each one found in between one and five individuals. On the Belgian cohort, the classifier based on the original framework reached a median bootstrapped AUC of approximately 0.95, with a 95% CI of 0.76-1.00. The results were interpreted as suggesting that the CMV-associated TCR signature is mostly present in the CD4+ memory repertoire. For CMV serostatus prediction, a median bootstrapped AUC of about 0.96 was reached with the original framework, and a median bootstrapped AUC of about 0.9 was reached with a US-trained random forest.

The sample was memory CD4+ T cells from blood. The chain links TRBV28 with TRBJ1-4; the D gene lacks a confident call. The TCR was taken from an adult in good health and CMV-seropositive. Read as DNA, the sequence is TGTGCCAGCAGTGGCGGAAGGGCTGTTCCTAATGAAAAACTGTTTTTT. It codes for CASSGGRAVPNEKLFF.